Listed here is a single TCR beta chain. Antigen: not known. The sample comes from a study of cytomegalovirus exposure and HLA in healthy donors. Study-wide results and caveats: Some public TCRs appeared in many individuals, while most sequences were rare.

V lost 3 bases to trimming and J lost 4 bases; unmatched junction nucleotides: 1. Germline V gene sequence: CDR1 SNHLY, CDR2 FYNNEI. The CDR3 sequence is 16 residues long. With 60 Vbeta and 13 Jbeta primers, the PCR was carried out. The protocol was immunoSEQ multiplex PCR, while the TCRdb copy is restricted to in-frame clones and leaves out a portion. The table includes 150,000 to 200,000 clones, around 83% detected once. The TCR originated in a woman under 30 in good health and CMV-seronegative. The sample consisted of PBMCs. The chain has TRBV2 and TRBJ2-1; 15 bases line up with TRBD2. The CDR3 sequence is CASSEGLAGGYNEQFF. In nucleotides, the CDR3 is TGTGCCAGCAGTGAGGGACTAGCGGGAGGTTACAATGAGCAGTTCTTC. The full variable domain, with the rest looked up from reference TRBV2 and TRBJ2-1, is EPEVTQTPSHQVTQMGQEVILRCVPISNHLYFYWYRQILGQKVEFLVSFYNNEISEKSEIFDDQFSVERPDGSNFTLKIRSTKLEDSAMYFCASSEGLAGGYNEQFFGPGTRLTVL.